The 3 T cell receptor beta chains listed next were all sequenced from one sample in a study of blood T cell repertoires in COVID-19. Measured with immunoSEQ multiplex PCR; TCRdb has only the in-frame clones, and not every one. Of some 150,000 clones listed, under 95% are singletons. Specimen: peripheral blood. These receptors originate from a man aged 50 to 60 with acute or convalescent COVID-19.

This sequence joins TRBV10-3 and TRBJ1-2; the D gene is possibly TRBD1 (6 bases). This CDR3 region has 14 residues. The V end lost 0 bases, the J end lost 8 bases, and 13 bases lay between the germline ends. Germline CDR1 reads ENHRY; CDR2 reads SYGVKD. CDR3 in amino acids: CAISESAGVGGYTF. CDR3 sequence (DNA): TGTGCCATCAGTGAGTCGGCAGGGGTGGGAGGCTACACCTTC.

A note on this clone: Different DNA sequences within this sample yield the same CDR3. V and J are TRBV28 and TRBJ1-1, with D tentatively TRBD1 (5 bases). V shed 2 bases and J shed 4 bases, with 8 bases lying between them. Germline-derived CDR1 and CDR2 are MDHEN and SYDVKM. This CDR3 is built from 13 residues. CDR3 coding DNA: TGTGCCAGCAGTTTACAGGGCGGCACTGAAGCTTTCTTT. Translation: CASSLQGGTEAFF. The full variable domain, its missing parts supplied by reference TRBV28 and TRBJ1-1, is DVKVTQSSRYLVKRTGEKVFLECVQDMDHENMFWYRQDPGLGLRLIYFSYDVKMKEKGDIPEGYSVSREKKERFSLILESASTNQTSMYLCASSLQGGTEAFFGQGTRLTVV.

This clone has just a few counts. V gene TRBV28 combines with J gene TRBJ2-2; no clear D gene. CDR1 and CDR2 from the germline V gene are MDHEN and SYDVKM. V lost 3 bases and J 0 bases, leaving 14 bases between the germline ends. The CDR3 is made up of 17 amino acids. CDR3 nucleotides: TGTGCCAGCAGTTTTTTGTCCAGTACCCCGAACACCGGGGAGCTGTTTTTT. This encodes CASSFLSSTPNTGELFF.